The TCR beta chain under discussion was sequenced for a study of cytomegalovirus exposure and HLA in healthy donors. Turning to the study itself: Clustering assigned about 79% of the roughly 430 genotyped donors to the Caucasian-associated ancestry cluster.

13 Jbeta primers and 60 Vbeta primers were used for the PCR. Method: immunoSEQ multiplex PCR; TCRdb's copy keeps in-frame clones and lacks some. The data contain under 200,000 clones, roughly 71% of them singletons. Notes on this clone: The antigen is unknown.

The CDR3 runs 17 residues. V shed 4 bases and J 4 bases; nucleotides not matched to a gene: 8. Germline V gene sequence: CDR1 MGHRA, CDR2 YSYEKL. Notes on the study in general: Analyses of presence and absence presupposed an approximately uniform sequencing depth across donors.

The TCR originated in a woman between 45 and 60 years old in good health and CMV-seropositive. The chain employs TRBV4-1 and TRBJ2-7; 15 bases match TRBD2. The sample comprised PBMCs. CDR3 sequence reads: CASSLLWTSGGGYEQYF. CDR3 nucleotides: TGCGCCAGCAGCCTCCTTTGGACTAGCGGGGGGGGGTACGAGCAGTACTTC.